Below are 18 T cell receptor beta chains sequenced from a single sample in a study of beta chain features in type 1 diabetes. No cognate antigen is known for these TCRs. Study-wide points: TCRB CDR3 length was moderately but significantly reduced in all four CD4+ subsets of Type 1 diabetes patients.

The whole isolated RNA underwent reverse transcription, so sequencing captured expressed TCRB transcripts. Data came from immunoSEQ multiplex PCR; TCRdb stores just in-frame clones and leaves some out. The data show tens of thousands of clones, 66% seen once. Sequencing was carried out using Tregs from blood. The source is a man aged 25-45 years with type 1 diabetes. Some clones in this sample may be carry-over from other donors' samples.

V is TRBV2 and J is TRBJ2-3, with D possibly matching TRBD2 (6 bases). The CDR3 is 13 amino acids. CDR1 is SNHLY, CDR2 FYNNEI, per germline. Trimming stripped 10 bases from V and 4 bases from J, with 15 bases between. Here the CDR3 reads CATPLGGADTQYF. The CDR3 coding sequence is TGTGCCACCCCACTCGGAGGGGCAGATACGCAGTATTTT.

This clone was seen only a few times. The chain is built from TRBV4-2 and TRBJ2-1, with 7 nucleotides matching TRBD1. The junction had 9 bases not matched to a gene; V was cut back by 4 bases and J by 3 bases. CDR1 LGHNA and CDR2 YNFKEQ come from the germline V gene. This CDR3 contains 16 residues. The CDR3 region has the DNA TGTGCCAGCAGCCCACGGAGACAGGGATACTACAATGAGCAGTTCTTC. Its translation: CASSPRRQGYYNEQFF.

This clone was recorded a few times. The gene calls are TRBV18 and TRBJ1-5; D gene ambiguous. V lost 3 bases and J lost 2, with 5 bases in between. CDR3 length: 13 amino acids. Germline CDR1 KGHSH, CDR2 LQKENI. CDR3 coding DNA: TGTGCCAGCTCACCGGCGGGCAATCAGCCCCAGCATTTT. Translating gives CASSPAGNQPQHF.

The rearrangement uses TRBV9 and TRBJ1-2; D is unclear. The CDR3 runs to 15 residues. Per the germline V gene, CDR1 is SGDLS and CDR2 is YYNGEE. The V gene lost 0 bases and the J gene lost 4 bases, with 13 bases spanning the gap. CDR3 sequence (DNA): TGTGCCAGCAGCGTAGAGTGGGCGCGCCCCTATGGCTACACCTTC. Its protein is CASSVEWARPYGYTF.

CDR3 nucleotides: TGTGCCAGCAGCTTCCTGGGACTGTCCACAGATACGCAGTATTTT. The encoded protein is CASSFLGLSTDTQYF. The chain uses TRBV7-2 and TRBJ2-3; a weak D match, TRBD2 (6 bases). Trimming took 3 bases from V and 2 from J, leaving 12 bases between them. This CDR3 region has 15 residues. In germline, CDR1 is SGHTA, CDR2 FQGNSA.

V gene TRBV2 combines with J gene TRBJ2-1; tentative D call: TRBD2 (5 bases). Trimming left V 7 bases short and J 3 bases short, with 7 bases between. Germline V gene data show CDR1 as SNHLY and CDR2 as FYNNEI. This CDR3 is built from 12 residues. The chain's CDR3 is CASTSGYNEQFF. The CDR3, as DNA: TGTGCCAGCACCAGCGGCTACAATGAGCAGTTCTTC.

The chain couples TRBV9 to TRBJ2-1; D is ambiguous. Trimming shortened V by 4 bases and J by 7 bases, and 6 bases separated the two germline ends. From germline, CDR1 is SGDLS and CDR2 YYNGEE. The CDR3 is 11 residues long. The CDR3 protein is CASSLANEQFF. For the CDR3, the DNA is TGTGCCAGCAGCCTCGCGAATGAGCAGTTCTTC.

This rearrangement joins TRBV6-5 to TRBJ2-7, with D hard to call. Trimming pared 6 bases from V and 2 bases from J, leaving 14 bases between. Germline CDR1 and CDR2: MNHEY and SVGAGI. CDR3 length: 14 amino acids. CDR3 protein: CASRRDSAAYEQYF. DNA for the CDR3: TGTGCCAGCAGGCGCGACTCGGCGGCCTACGAGCAGTACTTC.

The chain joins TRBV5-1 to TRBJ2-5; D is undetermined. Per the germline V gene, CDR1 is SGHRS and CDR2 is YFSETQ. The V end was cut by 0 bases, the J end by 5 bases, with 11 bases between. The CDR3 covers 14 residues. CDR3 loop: CASSLASGTETQYF. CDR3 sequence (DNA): TGCGCCAGCAGCTTGGCCTCGGGTACGGAGACCCAGTACTTC. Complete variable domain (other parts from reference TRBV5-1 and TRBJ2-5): KAGVTQTPRYLIKTRGQQVTLSCSPISGHRSVSWYQQTPGQGLQFLFEYFSETQRNKGNFPGRFSGRQFSNSRSEMNVSTLELGDSALYLCASSLASGTETQYFGPGTRLLVL.

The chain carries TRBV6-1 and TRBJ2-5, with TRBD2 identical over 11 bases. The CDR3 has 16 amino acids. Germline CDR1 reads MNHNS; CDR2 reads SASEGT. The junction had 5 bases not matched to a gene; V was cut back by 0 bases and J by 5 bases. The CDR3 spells CASSEALAGGGETQYF. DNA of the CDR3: TGTGCCAGCAGTGAAGCCCTAGCGGGGGGTGGGGAGACCCAGTACTTC.

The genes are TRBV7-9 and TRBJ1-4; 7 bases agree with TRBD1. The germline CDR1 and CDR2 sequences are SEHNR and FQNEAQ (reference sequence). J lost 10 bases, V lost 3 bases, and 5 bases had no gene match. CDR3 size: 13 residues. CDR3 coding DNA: TGTGCCAGCAGCTTCGACAGGGTGGGAAAACTGTTTTTT. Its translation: CASSFDRVGKLFF.

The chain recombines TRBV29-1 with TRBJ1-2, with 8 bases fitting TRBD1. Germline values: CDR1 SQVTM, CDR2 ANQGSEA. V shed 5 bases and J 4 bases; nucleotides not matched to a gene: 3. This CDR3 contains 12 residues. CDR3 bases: TGCAGCGTTAACAGGGGGACCTATGGCTACACCTTC. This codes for CSVNRGTYGYTF.

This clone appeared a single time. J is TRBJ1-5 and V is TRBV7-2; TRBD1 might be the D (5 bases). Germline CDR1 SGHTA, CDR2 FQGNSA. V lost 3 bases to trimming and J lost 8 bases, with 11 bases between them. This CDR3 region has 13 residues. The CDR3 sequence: CASSFRGGEPQHF. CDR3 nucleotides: TGTGCCAGCAGCTTTAGGGGAGGGGAGCCCCAGCATTTT.

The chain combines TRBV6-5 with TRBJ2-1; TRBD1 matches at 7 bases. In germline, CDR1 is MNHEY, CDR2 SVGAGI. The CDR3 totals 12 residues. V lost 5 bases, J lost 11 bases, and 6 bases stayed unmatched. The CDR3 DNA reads TGTGCCAGCAGTACCAGGGGGAATAAGCAGTTCTTC. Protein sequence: CASSTRGNKQFF.

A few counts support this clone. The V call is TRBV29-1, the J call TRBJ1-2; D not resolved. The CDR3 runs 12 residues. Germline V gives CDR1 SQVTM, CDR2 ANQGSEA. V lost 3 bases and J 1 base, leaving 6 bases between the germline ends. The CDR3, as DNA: TGCAGCGTTGACGGTTATAACTATGGCTACACCTTC. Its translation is CSVDGYNYGYTF. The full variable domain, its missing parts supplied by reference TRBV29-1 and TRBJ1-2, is SAVISQKPSRDICQRGTSLTIQCQVDSQVTMMFWYRQQPGQSLTLIATANQGSEATYESGFVIDKFPISRPNLTFSTLTVSNMSPEDSSIYLCSVDGYNYGYTFGSGTRLTVV.

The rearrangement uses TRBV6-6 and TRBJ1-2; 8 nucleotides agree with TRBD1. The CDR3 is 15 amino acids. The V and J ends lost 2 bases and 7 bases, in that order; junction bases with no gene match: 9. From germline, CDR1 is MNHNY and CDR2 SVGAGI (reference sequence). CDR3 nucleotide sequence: TGTGCCAGCAGTTACGGCGGGGTTCAGGGGGCTGGCTACACCTTC. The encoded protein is CASSYGGVQGAGYTF.

The CDR3 protein is CASRDQWSEQYF. CDR3 nucleotides: TGTGCCAGCAGAGACCAATGGAGCGAGCAGTACTTC. The chain employs TRBV6-5 and TRBJ2-7; no clear D gene. Germline V lookup: CDR1 MNHEY, CDR2 SVGAGI. The CDR3 spans 12 residues. Trimming shortened V by 6 bases and J by 6 bases, and 12 bases separated the two germline ends.

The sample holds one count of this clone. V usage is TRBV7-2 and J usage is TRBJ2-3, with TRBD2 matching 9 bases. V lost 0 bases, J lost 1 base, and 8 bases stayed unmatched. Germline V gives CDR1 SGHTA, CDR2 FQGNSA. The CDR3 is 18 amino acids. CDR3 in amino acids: CASSLARVAGGGTDTQYF. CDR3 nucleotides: TGTGCCAGCAGCTTAGCGCGGGTCGCGGGGGGGGGCACAGATACGCAGTATTTT.